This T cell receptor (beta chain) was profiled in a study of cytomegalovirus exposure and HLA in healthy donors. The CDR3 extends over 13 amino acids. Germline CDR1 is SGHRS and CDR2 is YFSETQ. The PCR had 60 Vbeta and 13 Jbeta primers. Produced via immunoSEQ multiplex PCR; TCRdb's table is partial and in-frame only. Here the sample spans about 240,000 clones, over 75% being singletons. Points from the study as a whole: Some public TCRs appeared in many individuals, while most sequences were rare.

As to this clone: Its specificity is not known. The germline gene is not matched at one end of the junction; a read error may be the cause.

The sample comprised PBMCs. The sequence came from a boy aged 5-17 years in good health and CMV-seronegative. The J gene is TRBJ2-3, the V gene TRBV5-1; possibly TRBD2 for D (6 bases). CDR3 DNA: TGCGTCAGCAGCTTTGCGGGGACAGATACGCAGTATTTT. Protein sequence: CVSSFAGTDTQYF. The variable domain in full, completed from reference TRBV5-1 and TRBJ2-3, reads KAGVTQTPRYLIKTRGQQVTLSCSPISGHRSVSWYQQTPGQGLQFLFEYFSETQRNKGNFPGRFSGRQFSNSRSEMNVSTLELGDSALYLCVSSFAGTDTQYFGPGTRLTVL.